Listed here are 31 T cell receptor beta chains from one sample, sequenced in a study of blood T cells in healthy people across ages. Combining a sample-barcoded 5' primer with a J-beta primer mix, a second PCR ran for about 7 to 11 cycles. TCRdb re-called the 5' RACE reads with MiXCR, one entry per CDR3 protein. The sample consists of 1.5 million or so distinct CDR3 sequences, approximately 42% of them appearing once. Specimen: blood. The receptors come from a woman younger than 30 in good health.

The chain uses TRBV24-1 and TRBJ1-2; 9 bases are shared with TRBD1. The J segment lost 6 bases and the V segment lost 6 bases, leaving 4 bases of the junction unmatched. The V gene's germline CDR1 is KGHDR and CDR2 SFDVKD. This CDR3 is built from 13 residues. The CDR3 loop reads CATSPGQGHGYTF. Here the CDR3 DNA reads TGTGCCACCAGTCCGGGACAGGGCCATGGCTACACCTTC.

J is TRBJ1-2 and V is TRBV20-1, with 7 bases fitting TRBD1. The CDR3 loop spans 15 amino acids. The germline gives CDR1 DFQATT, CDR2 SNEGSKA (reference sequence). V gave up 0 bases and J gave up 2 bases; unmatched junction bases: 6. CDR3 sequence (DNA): TGCAGTGCTAGAGACCGACAGGGCGGGAACTATGGCTACACCTTC. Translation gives CSARDRQGGNYGYTF.

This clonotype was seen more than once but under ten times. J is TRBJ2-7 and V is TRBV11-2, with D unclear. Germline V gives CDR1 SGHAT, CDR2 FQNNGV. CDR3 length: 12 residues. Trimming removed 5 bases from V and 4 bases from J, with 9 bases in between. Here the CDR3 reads CASSLRKYEQYF. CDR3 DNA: TGTGCCAGCAGCCTCAGAAAATACGAGCAGTACTTC.

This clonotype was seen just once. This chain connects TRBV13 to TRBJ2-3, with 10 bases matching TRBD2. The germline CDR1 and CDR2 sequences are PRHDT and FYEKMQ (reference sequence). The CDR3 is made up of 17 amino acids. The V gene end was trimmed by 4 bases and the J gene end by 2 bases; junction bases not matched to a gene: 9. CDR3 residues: CASSSGLASLYTDTQYF. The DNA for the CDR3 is TGTGCCAGCAGCTCGGGACTAGCGAGCCTATACACAGATACGCAGTATTTT.

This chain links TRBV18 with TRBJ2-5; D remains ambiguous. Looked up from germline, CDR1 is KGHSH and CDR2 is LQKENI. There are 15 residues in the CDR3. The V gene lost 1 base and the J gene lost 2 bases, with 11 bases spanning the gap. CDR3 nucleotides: TGTGCCAGCTCACCACGCCCAGCGCAACAAGAGACCCAGTACTTC. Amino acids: CASSPRPAQQETQYF.

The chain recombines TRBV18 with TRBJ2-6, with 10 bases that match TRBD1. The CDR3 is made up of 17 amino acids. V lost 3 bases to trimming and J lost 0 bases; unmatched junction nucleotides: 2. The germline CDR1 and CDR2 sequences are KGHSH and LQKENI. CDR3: CASSPGQGSSGANVLTF. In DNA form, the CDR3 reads TGTGCCAGCTCACCGGGACAGGGGAGCTCTGGGGCCAACGTCCTGACTTTC. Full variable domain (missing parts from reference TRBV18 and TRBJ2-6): NAGVMQNPRHLVRRRGQEARLRCSPMKGHSHVYWYRQLPEEGLKFMVYLQKENIIDESGMPKERFSAEFPKEGPSILRIQQVVRGDSAAYFCASSPGQGSSGANVLTFGAGSRLTVL.

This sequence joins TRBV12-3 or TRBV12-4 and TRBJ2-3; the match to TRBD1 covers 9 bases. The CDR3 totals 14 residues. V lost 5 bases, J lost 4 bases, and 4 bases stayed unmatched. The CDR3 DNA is TGTGCCAGCAGTGTCAGACAGGGGGCAGATACGCAGTATTTT. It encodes CASSVRQGADTQYF.

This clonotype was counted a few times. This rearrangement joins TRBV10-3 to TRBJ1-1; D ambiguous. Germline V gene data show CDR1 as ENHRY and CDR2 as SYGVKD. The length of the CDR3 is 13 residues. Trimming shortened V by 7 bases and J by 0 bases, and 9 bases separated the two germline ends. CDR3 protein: CAITPGLNTEAFF. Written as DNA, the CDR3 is TGTGCCATCACTCCGGGTTTGAACACTGAAGCTTTCTTT.

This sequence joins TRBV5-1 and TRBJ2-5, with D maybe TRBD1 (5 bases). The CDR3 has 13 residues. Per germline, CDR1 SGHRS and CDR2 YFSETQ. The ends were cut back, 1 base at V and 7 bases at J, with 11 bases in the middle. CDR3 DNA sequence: TGCGCCAGCAGCTTGCCAGGGTCGAGGACCCAGTACTTC. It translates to CASSLPGSRTQYF. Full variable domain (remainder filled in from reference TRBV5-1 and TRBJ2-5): KAGVTQTPRYLIKTRGQQVTLSCSPISGHRSVSWYQQTPGQGLQFLFEYFSETQRNKGNFPGRFSGRQFSNSRSEMNVSTLELGDSALYLCASSLPGSRTQYFGPGTRLLVL.

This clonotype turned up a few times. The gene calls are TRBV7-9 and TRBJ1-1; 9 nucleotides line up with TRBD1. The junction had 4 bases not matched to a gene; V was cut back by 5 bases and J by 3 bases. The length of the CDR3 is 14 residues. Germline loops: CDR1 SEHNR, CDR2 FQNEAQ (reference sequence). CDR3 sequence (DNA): TGTGCCAGCAGCCCACAGGGGGCCTACACTGAAGCTTTCTTT. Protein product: CASSPQGAYTEAFF.

CDR3 region: CSVAAGQGSYEQYF. CDR3 DNA: TGCAGCGTTGCAGCGGGACAGGGCTCCTACGAGCAGTACTTC. This rearrangement joins TRBV29-1 to TRBJ2-7, with TRBD1 matching 9 bases. V was pared by 4 bases and J by 0 bases, with 4 bases of the junction left unmatched. The germline gives CDR1 SQVTM, CDR2 ANQGSEA. The CDR3 extends over 14 amino acids.

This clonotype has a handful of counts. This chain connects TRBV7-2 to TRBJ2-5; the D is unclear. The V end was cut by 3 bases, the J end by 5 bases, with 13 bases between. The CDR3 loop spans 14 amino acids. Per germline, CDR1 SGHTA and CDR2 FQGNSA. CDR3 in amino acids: CASSLGPDGETQYF. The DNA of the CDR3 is TGTGCCAGCAGCTTGGGCCCAGACGGCGAGACCCAGTACTTC. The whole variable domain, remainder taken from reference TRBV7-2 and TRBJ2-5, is GAGVSQSPSNKVTEKGKDVELRCDPISGHTALYWYRQSLGQGLEFLIYFQGNSAPDKSGLPSDRFSAERTGGSVSTLTIQRTQQEDSAVYLCASSLGPDGETQYFGPGTRLLVL.

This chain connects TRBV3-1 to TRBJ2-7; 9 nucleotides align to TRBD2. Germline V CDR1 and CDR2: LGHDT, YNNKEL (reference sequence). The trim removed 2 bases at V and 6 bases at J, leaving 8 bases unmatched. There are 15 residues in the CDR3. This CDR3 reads CASSQPGLAQGEQYF. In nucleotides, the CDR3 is TGTGCCAGCAGCCAACCGGGACTAGCCCAGGGCGAGCAGTACTTC.

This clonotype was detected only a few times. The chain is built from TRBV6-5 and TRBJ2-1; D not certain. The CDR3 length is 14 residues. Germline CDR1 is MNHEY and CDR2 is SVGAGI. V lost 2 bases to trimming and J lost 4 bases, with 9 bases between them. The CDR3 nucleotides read TGTGCCAGCAGTTACCCCCAATCGTACAATGAGCAGTTCTTC. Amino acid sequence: CASSYPQSYNEQFF.

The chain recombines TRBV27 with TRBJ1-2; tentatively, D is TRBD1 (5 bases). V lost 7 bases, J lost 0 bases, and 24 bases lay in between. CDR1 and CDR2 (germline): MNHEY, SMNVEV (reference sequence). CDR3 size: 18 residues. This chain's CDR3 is CASTPFGGGSLANYGYTF. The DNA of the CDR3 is TGTGCCAGCACCCCTTTTGGTGGGGGGTCCCTAGCTAACTATGGCTACACCTTC.

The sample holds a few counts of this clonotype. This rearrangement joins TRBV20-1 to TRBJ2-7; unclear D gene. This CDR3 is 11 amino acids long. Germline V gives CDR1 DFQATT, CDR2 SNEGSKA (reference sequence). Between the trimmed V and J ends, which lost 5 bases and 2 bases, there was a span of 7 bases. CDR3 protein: CSAAPPYEQYF. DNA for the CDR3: TGCAGTGCTGCCCCCCCCTACGAGCAGTACTTC.

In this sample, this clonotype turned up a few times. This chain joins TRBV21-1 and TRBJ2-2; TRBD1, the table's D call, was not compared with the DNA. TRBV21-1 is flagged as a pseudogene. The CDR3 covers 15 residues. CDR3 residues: CASSTTRQGLSSLFF. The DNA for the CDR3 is TGTGCCAGCAGCACGACGCGACAGGGGTTATCTTCCCTGTTTTTT.

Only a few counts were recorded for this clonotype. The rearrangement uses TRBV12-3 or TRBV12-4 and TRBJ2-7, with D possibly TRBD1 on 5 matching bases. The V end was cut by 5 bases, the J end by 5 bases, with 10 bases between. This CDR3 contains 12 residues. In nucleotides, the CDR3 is TGTGCCAGCAGTCCTCAGGGTCACGAGCAGTACTTC. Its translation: CASSPQGHEQYF.

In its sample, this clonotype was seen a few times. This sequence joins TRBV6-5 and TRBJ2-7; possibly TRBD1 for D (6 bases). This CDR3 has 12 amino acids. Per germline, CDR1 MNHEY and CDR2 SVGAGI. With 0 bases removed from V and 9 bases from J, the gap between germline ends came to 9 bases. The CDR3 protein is CASSYSTGGQYF. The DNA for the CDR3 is TGTGCCAGCAGTTACTCGACAGGCGGGCAGTACTTC.

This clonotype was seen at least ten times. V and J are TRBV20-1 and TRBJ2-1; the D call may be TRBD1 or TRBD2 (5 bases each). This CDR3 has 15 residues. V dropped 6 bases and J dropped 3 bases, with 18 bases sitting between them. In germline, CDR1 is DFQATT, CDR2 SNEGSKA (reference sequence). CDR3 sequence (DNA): TGCAGTGCCATGTATCGACGGGGCCTCTACAATGAGCAGTTCTTC. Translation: CSAMYRRGLYNEQFF.

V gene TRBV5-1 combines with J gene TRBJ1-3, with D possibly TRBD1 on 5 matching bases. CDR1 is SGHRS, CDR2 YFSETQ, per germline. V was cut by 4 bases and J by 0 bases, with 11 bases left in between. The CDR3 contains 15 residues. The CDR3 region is CASSPGPPSGNTIYF. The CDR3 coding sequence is TGCGCCAGCAGCCCAGGGCCTCCCTCTGGAAACACCATATATTTT.

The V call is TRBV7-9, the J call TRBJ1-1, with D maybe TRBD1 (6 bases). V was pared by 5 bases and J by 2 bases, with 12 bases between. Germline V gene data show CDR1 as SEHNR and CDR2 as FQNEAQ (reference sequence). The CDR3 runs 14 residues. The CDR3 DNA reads TGTGCCAGCAGCCCGTGGACAGAAAACACTGAAGCTTTCTTT. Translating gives CASSPWTENTEAFF.

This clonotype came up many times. CDR3 nucleotides: TGTGCCAGCAGTTCGCGGACAGGGAAAGAGACCCAGTACTTC. Its protein is CASSSRTGKETQYF. The chain combines TRBV12-3 or TRBV12-4 with TRBJ2-5; 8 nucleotides agree with TRBD1. CDR3 length equals 14 residues. V lost 4 bases and J lost 3; bases outside the gene matches: 4.

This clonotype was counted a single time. CDR3 amino acids: CASSSAGTGGAYTF. CDR3 nucleotide sequence: TGTGCCAGCAGTTCCGCCGGGACAGGTGGCGCGTACACCTTC. This rearrangement joins TRBV6-5 to TRBJ1-2, with 8 positions matching TRBD1. The CDR3 spans 14 residues. The V and J ends lost 4 bases and 11 bases, in that order; junction bases with no gene match: 12. Germline loops: CDR1 MNHEY, CDR2 SVGAGI.

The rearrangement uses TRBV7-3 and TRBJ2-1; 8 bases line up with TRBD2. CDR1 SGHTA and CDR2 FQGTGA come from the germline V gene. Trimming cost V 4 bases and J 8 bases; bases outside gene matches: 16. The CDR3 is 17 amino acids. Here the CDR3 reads CASSSQPLAGLSDEQFF. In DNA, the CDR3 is TGTGCCAGCAGCTCCCAGCCTCTAGCGGGTCTAAGCGATGAGCAGTTCTTC.

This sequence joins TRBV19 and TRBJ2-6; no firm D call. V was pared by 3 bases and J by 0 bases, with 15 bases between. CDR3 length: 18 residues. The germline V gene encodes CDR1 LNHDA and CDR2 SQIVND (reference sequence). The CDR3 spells CASSILTAQLSGANVLTF. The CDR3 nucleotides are TGTGCCAGTAGTATTCTGACGGCTCAGCTCTCTGGGGCCAACGTCCTGACTTTC.

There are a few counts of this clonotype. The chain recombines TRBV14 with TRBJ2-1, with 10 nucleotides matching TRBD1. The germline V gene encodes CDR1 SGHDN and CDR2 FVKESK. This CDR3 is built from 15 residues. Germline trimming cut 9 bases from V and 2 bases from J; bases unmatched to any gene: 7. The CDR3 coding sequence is TGTGCCAGAAACTTGACAGGGGGCCCCTACAATGAGCAGTTCTTC. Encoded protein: CARNLTGGPYNEQFF.

The CDR3 DNA reads as TGTGCCATCAGTGATGGGACTGACTACGAGCAGTACTTC. Its protein is CAISDGTDYEQYF. The gene calls are TRBV10-3 and TRBJ2-7; perhaps TRBD2 as D (6 bases). The germline CDR1 and CDR2 sequences are ENHRY and SYGVKD. There are 13 residues in the CDR3. V lost 3 bases to trimming and J lost 3 bases, with 9 bases between them.

Here the CDR3 DNA reads TGCAGTGCTAGAGTACACTTACTGGATACGCAGTATTTT. This gives the protein CSARVHLLDTQYF. The chain uses TRBV20-1 and TRBJ2-3; D is unclear. Trimming cost V 1 base and J 6 bases, with 11 bases left between them. CDR1 DFQATT and CDR2 SNEGSKA come from the germline V gene (reference sequence). The CDR3 has 13 residues.

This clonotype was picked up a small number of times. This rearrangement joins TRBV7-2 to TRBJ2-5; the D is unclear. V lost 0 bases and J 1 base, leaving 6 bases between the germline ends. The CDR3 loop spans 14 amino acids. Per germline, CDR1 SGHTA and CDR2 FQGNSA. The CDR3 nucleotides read TGTGCCAGCAGCTTAGCCCACGTCCAAGAGACCCAGTACTTC. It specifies CASSLAHVQETQYF.

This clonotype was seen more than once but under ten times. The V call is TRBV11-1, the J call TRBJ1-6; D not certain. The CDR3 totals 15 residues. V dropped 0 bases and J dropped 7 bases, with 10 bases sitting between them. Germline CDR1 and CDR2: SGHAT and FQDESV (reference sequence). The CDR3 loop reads CASSLAAGLNSPLHF. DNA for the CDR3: TGTGCCAGCAGCTTAGCTGCGGGATTGAATTCACCCCTCCACTTT.